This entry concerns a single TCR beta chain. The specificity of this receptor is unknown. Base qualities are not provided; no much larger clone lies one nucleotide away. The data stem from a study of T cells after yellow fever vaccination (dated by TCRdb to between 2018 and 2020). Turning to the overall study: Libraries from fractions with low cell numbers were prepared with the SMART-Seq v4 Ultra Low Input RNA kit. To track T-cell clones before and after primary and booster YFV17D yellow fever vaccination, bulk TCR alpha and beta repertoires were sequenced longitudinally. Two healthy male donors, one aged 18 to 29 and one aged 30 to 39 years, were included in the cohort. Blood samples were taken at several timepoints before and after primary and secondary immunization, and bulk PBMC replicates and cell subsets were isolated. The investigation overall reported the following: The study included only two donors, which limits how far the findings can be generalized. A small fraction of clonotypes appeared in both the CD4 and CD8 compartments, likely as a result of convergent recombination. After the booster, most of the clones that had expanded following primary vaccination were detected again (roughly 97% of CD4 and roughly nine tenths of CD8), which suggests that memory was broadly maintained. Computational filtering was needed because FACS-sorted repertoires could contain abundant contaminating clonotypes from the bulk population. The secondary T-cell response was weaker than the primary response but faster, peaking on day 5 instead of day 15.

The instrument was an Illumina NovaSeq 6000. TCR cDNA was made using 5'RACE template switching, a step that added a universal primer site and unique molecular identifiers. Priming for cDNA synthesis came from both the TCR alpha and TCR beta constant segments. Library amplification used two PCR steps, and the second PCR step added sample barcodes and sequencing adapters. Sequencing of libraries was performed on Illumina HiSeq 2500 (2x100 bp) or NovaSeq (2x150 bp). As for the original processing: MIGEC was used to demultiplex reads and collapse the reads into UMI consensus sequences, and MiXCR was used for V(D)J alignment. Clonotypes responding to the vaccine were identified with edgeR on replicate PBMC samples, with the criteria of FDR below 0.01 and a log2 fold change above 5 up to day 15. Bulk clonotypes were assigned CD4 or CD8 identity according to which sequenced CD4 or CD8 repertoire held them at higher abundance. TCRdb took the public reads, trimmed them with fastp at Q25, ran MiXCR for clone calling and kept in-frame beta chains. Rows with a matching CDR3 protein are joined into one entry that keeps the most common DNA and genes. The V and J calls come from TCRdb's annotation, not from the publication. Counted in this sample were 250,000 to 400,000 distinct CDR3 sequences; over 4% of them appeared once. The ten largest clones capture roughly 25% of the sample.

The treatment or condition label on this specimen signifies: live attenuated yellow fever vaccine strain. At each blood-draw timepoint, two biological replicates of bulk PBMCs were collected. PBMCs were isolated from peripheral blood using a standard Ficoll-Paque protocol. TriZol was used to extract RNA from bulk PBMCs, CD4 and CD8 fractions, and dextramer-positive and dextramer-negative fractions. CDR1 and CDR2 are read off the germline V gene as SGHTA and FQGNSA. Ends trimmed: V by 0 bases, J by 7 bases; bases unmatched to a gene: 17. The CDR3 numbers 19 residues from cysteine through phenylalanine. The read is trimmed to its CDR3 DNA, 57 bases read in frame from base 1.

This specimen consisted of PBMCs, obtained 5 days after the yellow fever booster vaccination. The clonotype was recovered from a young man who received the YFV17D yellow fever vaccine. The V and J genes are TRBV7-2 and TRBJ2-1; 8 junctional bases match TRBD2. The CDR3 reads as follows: CASSLAGTRGGPAWNEQFF. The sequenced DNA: TGTGCCAGCAGCTTAGCGGGAACTCGCGGGGGGCCCGCTTGGAATGAGCAGTTCTTC. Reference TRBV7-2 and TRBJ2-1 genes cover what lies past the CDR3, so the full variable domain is GAGVSQSPSNKVTEKGKDVELRCDPISGHTALYWYRQSLGQGLEFLIYFQGNSAPDKSGLPSDRFSAERTGGSVSTLTIQRTQQEDSAVYLCASSLAGTRGGPAWNEQFFGPGTRLTVL.